The 7 T cell receptor beta chains below all came from one sample that was sequenced in a study of response to subunit inactivated influenza vaccine. In TCRdb, the RT-PCR reads were re-called with MiXCR into one record per CDR3 protein. The repertoire has about 570,000 distinct CDR3 sequences, about 11% of them found once; the top ten carry around 10%. In addition, the sample was reused for a study of T cells expressing NK-cell markers. That work contributes: 5'RACE template switching built TCR beta cDNA with unique molecular identifiers.

This specimen consisted of PBMCs from blood, obtained on the day of vaccination. These receptors all stem from a man aged 50 to 59 who received an inactivated influenza vaccine.

The genes are TRBV6-5 and TRBJ2-1, with a possible D match to TRBD2 (7 bases). The CDR3 sequence is 17 residues long. The V end lost 1 base, the J end lost 9 bases, and 22 bases lay between the germline ends. Germline-derived CDR1 and CDR2 are MNHEY and SVGAGI. This chain's CDR3 is CASSYYTGLGGQPEQFF. CDR3 in DNA: TGTGCCAGCAGTTACTACACGGGGTTGGGGGGGCAGCCTGAGCAGTTCTTC.

This clonotype has a handful of counts. The chain links TRBV12-3 or TRBV12-4 to TRBJ2-7, with TRBD1 matching 8 bases. With V trimmed by 7 bases and J by 5 bases, 10 bases remained unmatched. This CDR3 spans 14 amino acids. The CDR3 is CASTQRTGIDEQYF. Here the CDR3 DNA reads TGTGCCAGCACCCAGCGGACAGGGATCGACGAGCAGTACTTC.

This clonotype showed up many times. The chain employs TRBV5-1 and TRBJ2-5; 7 nucleotides match TRBD1. The V gene end was trimmed by 2 bases and the J gene end by 3 bases; junction bases not matched to a gene: 4. This CDR3 spans 14 amino acids. Germline-derived CDR1 and CDR2 are SGHRS and YFSETQ. CDR3 sequence (DNA): TGCGCCAGCAGCTTCGGGACAGAGAAAGAGACCCAGTACTTC. Translated, it gives CASSFGTEKETQYF.

Notes on this clonotype: A much larger clone differs by one base, so this may be a read error. The CDR3 coding sequence is TGTGCCAGCATCTTGGGACTAGCGGGAGACAATGAGCAGTTCTTC. It translates to CASILGLAGDNEQFF. The rearrangement joins TRBV12-3 or TRBV12-4 to TRBJ2-1, with 14 nucleotides matching TRBD2. The CDR3 runs to 15 residues. Trimming at V came to 7 bases and at J to 5 bases, leaving 4 bases not matched to a gene.

This clonotype came up a few times. The chain links TRBV7-9 to TRBJ2-7, with D perhaps matching TRBD2 (5 bases). Germline assignment: CDR1 SEHNR and CDR2 FQNEAQ (reference sequence). The CDR3 totals 12 residues. The CDR3 sequence is CGTNNGESEQYF. The CDR3 nucleotides are TGTGGCACAAATAACGGGGAGAGCGAGCAGTACTTC.

The chain couples TRBV20-1 to TRBJ2-1, with 9 positions matching TRBD1. CDR1 and CDR2 from the germline V gene are DFQATT and SNEGSKA (reference sequence). The CDR3 has 14 residues. CDR3 sequence reads: CKAGGTGSDNEQFF. Written as DNA, the CDR3 is TGCAAGGCCGGCGGGACAGGGTCCGACAATGAGCAGTTCTTC.

CDR3 nucleotide sequence: TGTGCCAGCAGTTACCAGGACGGGAGCTCCTACGAGCAGTACTTC. As protein: CASSYQDGSSYEQYF. This chain links TRBV27 with TRBJ2-7, with a tentative D call TRBD2 (6 bases). V dropped 4 bases and J dropped 0 bases, with 13 bases sitting between them. This CDR3 is 15 amino acids long. The germline V gene has CDR1 MNHEY and CDR2 SMNVEV (reference sequence).